The 9 T cell receptor beta chains presented below share a single source sample, sequenced in a study of vaccination effects on CD4 cells after COVID-19. ViraFEST used viral peptide pools to expand antigen-specific CD4+ T cells before sequencing. Following an approximately eleven-day culture, CD4+ T cells were purified. Their SARS-CoV-2 infection, verified by PCR, occurred between March and December 2020. Their specific antigens are unknown. The repertoire was sequenced with immunoSEQ multiplex PCR; TCRdb's copy has only in-frame clones and lacks some. The table lists 24,000 or so clones, about 76% of them singletons. Sequences were derived from CD4+ T cells from PBMCs cultured with HCoV-NL63 spike peptides, sampled before COVID-19 vaccination. Source of these receptors: a human donor who had a prior SARS-CoV-2 infection.

The CDR3 DNA is TGTGCCTGGAGTGTATTGTCCCATGAGCAGTTCTTC. This translates into CAWSVLSHEQFF. V is TRBV30 and J is TRBJ2-1; D is unclear. The CDR3 covers 12 residues. Germline lookup yields CDR1 GTSNPN and CDR2 SVGIG (reference sequence). The V end was cut by 0 bases, the J end by 8 bases, with 8 bases between.

This clone was found a few times. The chain uses TRBV7-2 and TRBJ1-6, with 8 bases aligning to TRBD1. The CDR3 is made up of 14 amino acids. Germline V gene data show CDR1 as SGHTA and CDR2 as FQGNSA. V was clipped by 7 bases and J by 7 bases; unmatched bases: 6. The CDR3 sequence is CASNRDRSNSPLHF. CDR3 DNA sequence: TGTGCCAGCAACCGGGACAGGTCGAATTCACCCCTCCACTTT.

The J gene is TRBJ2-1, the V gene TRBV5-1, with D perhaps matching TRBD2 (7 bases). The CDR3 loop spans 23 amino acids. V was shortened by 0 bases and J by 0 bases, with 31 bases between the two germline ends. Germline CDR1 and CDR2: SGHRS and YFSETQ. The CDR3 sequence is CASSLGSFRRGLGAKGSYNEQFF. The CDR3 nucleotides read TGCGCCAGCAGCTTGGGGAGTTTTCGGCGGGGGCTAGGGGCAAAGGGCTCCTACAATGAGCAGTTCTTC.

The chain carries TRBV5-1 and TRBJ1-2, with TRBD1 matching over 9 bases. Germline CDR1 and CDR2: SGHRS and YFSETQ. After removal of 4 bases from V and 4 bases from J, the junction contained 5 bases not matched to a gene. CDR3 length equals 14 residues. Here the CDR3 reads CASSPDRGGYGYTF. The CDR3 DNA sequence: TGCGCCAGCAGCCCGGACAGGGGTGGCTATGGCTACACCTTC.

This clone has only a few counts. The chain combines TRBV2 with TRBJ1-1; D not certain. CDR3 size: 13 residues. Germline V gives CDR1 SNHLY, CDR2 FYNNEI. V lost 3 bases and J 4 bases, leaving 9 bases between the germline ends. The CDR3 here is CASSEGAGTEAFF. The CDR3 DNA reads as TGTGCCAGCAGTGAGGGAGCGGGCACTGAAGCTTTCTTT.

V and J are TRBV5-1 and TRBJ2-3; the D is unclear. CDR3 length: 12 residues. With 0 bases removed from V and 6 bases from J, the gap between germline ends came to 5 bases. The V gene's germline CDR1 is SGHRS and CDR2 YFSETQ. The CDR3 DNA sequence: TGCGCCAGCAGCTTGGTAGGTGATACGCAGTATTTT. The encoded protein is CASSLVGDTQYF.

V and J are TRBV18 and TRBJ2-7, with D possibly matching TRBD1 (7 bases). The germline V gene has CDR1 KGHSH and CDR2 LQKENI. With 3 bases removed from V and 2 bases from J, the gap between germline ends came to 17 bases. This CDR3 spans 16 amino acids. CDR3 in amino acids: CASSPPWRGLAYEQYF. CDR3 nucleotide sequence: TGTGCCAGCTCACCCCCCTGGAGGGGGCTTGCCTACGAGCAGTACTTC.

The chain carries TRBV2 and TRBJ1-5; D not certain. CDR1 is SNHLY and CDR2 is FYNNEI in the germline V gene. The CDR3 extends over 16 amino acids. V shed 4 bases and J shed 0 bases, with 13 bases lying between them. The CDR3 protein is CASSGRAIYSNQPQHF. The CDR3 DNA sequence: TGTGCCAGCAGTGGCCGGGCGATTTATAGCAATCAGCCCCAGCATTTT.

The CDR3 protein is CASSQEGGFRASGSRGEQYF. CDR3 nucleotides: TGTGCCAGCAGCCAAGAGGGGGGGTTTCGGGCTAGCGGGAGTCGCGGCGAGCAGTACTTC. The chain has TRBV4-2 and TRBJ2-7, with 10 bases aligning to TRBD2. The junction had 20 bases not matched to a gene; V was cut back by 0 bases and J by 6 bases. The CDR3 has 20 residues. Germline-derived CDR1 and CDR2 are LGHNA and YNFKEQ.